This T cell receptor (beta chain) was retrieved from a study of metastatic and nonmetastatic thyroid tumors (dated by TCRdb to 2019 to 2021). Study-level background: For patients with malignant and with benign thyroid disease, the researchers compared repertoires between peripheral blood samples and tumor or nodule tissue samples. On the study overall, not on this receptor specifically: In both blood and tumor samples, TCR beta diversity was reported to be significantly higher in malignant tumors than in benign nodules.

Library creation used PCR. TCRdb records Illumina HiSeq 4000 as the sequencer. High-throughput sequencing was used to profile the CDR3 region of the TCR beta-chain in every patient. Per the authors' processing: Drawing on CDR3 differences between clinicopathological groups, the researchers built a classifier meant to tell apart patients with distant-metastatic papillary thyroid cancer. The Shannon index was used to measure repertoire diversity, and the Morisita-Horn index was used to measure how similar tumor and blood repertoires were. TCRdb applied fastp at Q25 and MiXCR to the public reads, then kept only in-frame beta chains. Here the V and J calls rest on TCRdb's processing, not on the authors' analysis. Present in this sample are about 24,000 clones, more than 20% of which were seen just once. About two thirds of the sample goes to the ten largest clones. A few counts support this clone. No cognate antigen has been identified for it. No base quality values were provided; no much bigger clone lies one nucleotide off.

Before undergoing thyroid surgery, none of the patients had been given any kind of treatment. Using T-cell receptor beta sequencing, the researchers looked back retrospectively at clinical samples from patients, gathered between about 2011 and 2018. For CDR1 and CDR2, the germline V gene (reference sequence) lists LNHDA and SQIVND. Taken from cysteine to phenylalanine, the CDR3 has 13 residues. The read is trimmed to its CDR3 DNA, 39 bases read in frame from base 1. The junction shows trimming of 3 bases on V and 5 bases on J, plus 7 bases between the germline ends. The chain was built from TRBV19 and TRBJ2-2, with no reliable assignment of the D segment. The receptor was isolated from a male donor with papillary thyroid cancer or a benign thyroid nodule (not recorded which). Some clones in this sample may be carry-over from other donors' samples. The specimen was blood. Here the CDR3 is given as CASSMKGTGELFF. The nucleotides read TGTGCCAGTAGTATGAAGGGTACCGGGGAGCTGTTTTTT.